One sample yielded the 20 T cell receptor beta chains listed below, sequenced in a study of blood T cell repertoires in COVID-19. Here immunoSEQ multiplex PCR was the method, and the copy in TCRdb shows in-frame clones only, minus some. The data contain under 200,000 clones, 65% to 90% of them singletons. Input material: PBMCs or T cells enriched from blood (not recorded which). Receptors were obtained from a woman aged 55-70 years with acute COVID-19.

This clone was observed once. The chain carries TRBV5-4 and TRBJ1-1; maybe TRBD1 (5 bases). The V and J ends lost 0 bases and 4 bases respectively, with 7 bases between them. The CDR3 is made up of 13 amino acids. Germline CDR1 reads SGHNT; CDR2 reads YYREEE (reference sequence). CDR3 residues: CASSLEGATEAFF. CDR3 coding DNA: TGTGCCAGCAGCTTGGAAGGGGCCACTGAAGCTTTCTTT.

This clone was counted only a few times. The chain recombines TRBV10-3 with TRBJ1-5; perhaps TRBD1 as D (5 bases). The V and J ends lost 6 bases and 4 bases respectively, with 7 bases between them. Germline V gene sequence: CDR1 ENHRY, CDR2 SYGVKD. This CDR3 spans 12 amino acids. The CDR3 protein is CAISPGNQPQHF. The CDR3 DNA reads TGTGCCATCAGCCCAGGGAATCAGCCCCAGCATTTT.

The rearrangement uses TRBV11-2 and TRBJ1-1, with a weak D call TRBD1 (5 bases). This CDR3 has 13 residues. Per the germline V gene, CDR1 is SGHAT and CDR2 is FQNNGV. Trimming stripped 3 bases from V and 7 bases from J, with 12 bases between. CDR3 DNA sequence: TGTGCCAGCAGCTTGGTGCTAAGGGGTGAAGCTTTCTTT. This codes for CASSLVLRGEAFF.

This clone was detected many times. The chain is built from TRBV2 and TRBJ2-3; perhaps TRBD2 as D (5 bases). V lost 7 bases to trimming and J lost 2 bases, with 13 bases between them. The CDR3 is 14 residues long. The germline gives CDR1 SNHLY, CDR2 FYNNEI. The CDR3 bases are TGTGCCAGCAAGGGCCTTAGCGACACAGATACGCAGTATTTT. Amino acid sequence: CASKGLSDTDTQYF.

The chain is built from TRBV5-1 and TRBJ2-3; D ambiguous. The ends were cut back, 0 bases at V and 4 bases at J, with 12 bases in the middle. This CDR3 contains 15 residues. Germline V CDR1 and CDR2: SGHRS, YFSETQ. CDR3 bases: TGCGCCAGCAGCTTGGGGCAAACGGCGGCAGATACGCAGTATTTT. It yields the protein CASSLGQTAADTQYF.

The chain uses TRBV6-5 and TRBJ1-1; TRBD1 matches 7 bases. The CDR3 has 13 amino acids. CDR1 is MNHEY, CDR2 SVGAGI, per germline. V lost 6 bases, J lost 5 bases, and 6 bases stayed unmatched. DNA of the CDR3: TGTGCCAGCAGCCCCTACAGGGGTACTGAAGCTTTCTTT. It specifies CASSPYRGTEAFF.

This clone was counted once. The rearrangement joins TRBV29-1 to TRBJ1-2, with TRBD1 identical over 7 bases. The CDR3 totals 14 residues. Germline V lookup: CDR1 SQVTM, CDR2 ANQGSEA. With 7 bases clipped from V and 4 bases from J, the junction kept 12 bases outside the gene matches. The CDR3 nucleotides are TGCAGCGGCCAGCTTTCAGGGGGTGGCTATGGCTACACCTTC. Residues: CSGQLSGGGYGYTF.

In its sample, this clone was seen a few times. The rearrangement joins TRBV9 to TRBJ2-5; 14 nucleotides agree with TRBD2. Per the germline V gene, CDR1 is SGDLS and CDR2 is YYNGEE. This CDR3 is built from 15 residues. The ends lost 3 bases at V and 5 bases at J; junction bases unmatched: 3. As DNA, the CDR3 is TGTGCCAGCAGCGAGGGGACTAGCGGGAGCGAGACCCAGTACTTC. Protein: CASSEGTSGSETQYF.

This clone is a singleton in its sample. This chain joins TRBV28 and TRBJ2-1; 11 nucleotides line up with TRBD2. The CDR3 is 16 amino acids. Germline CDR1 reads MDHEN; CDR2 reads SYDVKM. J lost 3 bases, V lost 2 bases, and 3 bases had no gene match. The CDR3 protein is CASSLQGLADYNEQFF. The CDR3, as DNA: TGTGCCAGCAGTTTACAGGGACTAGCGGACTACAATGAGCAGTTCTTC.

The V gene is TRBV11-2, the J gene TRBJ1-1; 9 bases align to TRBD1. CDR1 is SGHAT, CDR2 FQNNGV, per germline. The V and J ends lost 5 bases and 7 bases, in that order; junction bases with no gene match: 5. This CDR3 is 13 amino acids long. The CDR3, as DNA: TGTGCCAGCAGCCGTAGGACAGGGGTTGAAGCTTTCTTT. Its protein is CASSRRTGVEAFF.

The chain has TRBV19 and TRBJ1-5, with D unresolved. V was cut by 5 bases and J by 9 bases, with 11 bases left in between. CDR3 length: 12 amino acids. Germline-derived CDR1 and CDR2 are LNHDA and SQIVND (reference sequence). Here the CDR3 reads CASSGGLRPQHF. CDR3 nucleotides: TGTGCCAGTAGTGGAGGCCTACGGCCCCAGCATTTT.

This clone was counted once. This chain connects TRBV9 to TRBJ2-3; TRBD2 matches 12 bases. The V and J ends lost 5 bases and 3 bases, in that order; junction bases with no gene match: 4. Germline assignment: CDR1 SGDLS and CDR2 YYNGEE. The CDR3 runs 15 residues. CDR3 loop: CASSALAGGTDTQYF. CDR3 coding DNA: TGTGCCAGCAGTGCCCTAGCGGGGGGGACAGATACGCAGTATTTT.

The chain uses TRBV19 and TRBJ2-5; 7 positions agree with TRBD2. The CDR3 runs to 14 residues. The V gene end was trimmed by 5 bases and the J gene end by 3 bases; junction bases not matched to a gene: 6. CDR1 is LNHDA and CDR2 is SQIVND in the germline V gene (reference sequence). The chain's CDR3 is CASSPNSGEETQYF. CDR3 in DNA: TGTGCCAGTAGTCCTAACAGCGGGGAAGAGACCCAGTACTTC.

Only one count was recorded for this clone. The chain has TRBV15 and TRBJ1-1; D remains ambiguous. CDR1 is LNHNV, CDR2 YYDKDF, per germline (reference sequence). The CDR3 sequence is 15 residues long. V lost 0 bases, J lost 2 bases, and 10 bases lay in between. The CDR3: CATSRELAENTEAFF. CDR3 coding DNA: TGTGCCACCAGCAGAGAATTGGCGGAAAACACTGAAGCTTTCTTT.

J is TRBJ2-5 and V is TRBV3-1 (or the pseudogene TRBV3-2), with 9 bases matching TRBD2. The V segment lost 1 base and the J segment 3 bases; nucleotides outside the gene matches: 6. This CDR3 is built from 16 residues. CDR1 LGHDT and CDR2 YNNKEL come from the germline V gene (reference sequence). CDR3 sequence: CASSQVKREVEETQYF. Here the CDR3 DNA reads TGTGCCAGCAGCCAAGTTAAGCGGGAGGTTGAAGAGACCCAGTACTTC.

This chain joins TRBV4-1 and TRBJ2-2, with 8 bases that match TRBD1. The ends lost 4 bases at V and 6 bases at J; junction bases unmatched: 13. Germline CDR1 reads MGHRA; CDR2 reads YSYEKL. The CDR3 sequence is 17 residues long. In DNA, the CDR3 is TGCGCCAGCAGCCGCGCCGATTGGACAGGGACGGCCGGGGAGCTGTTTTTT. This translates into CASSRADWTGTAGELFF.

The chain links TRBV5-1 to TRBJ2-5; TRBD2 agrees at 7 bases. Trimming took 7 bases from V and 2 from J; bases not matched to a gene: 8. CDR1 and CDR2 (germline): SGHRS, YFSETQ. The CDR3 sequence is 14 residues long. In DNA form, the CDR3 reads TGCGCCAGCGTTATCACGGGGGGACAAGAGACCCAGTACTTC. Amino acids: CASVITGGQETQYF. The whole variable domain, filled in from reference TRBV5-1 and TRBJ2-5, reads KAGVTQTPRYLIKTRGQQVTLSCSPISGHRSVSWYQQTPGQGLQFLFEYFSETQRNKGNFPGRFSGRQFSNSRSEMNVSTLELGDSALYLCASVITGGQETQYFGPGTRLLVL.

The CDR3 region has the DNA TGTGCCGTCGTGGGCTGGGGCTCTAACTATGGCTACACCTTC. Protein product: CAVVGWGSNYGYTF. The chain combines TRBV11-2 with TRBJ1-2; a possible D gene is TRBD1 (5 bases). This CDR3 is built from 14 residues. Germline V gives CDR1 SGHAT, CDR2 FQNNGV. V dropped 11 bases and J dropped 0 bases, with 16 bases sitting between them.

This chain uses TRBV10-1 with TRBJ2-1; 8 nucleotides align to TRBD2. The length of the CDR3 is 14 residues. Germline values: CDR1 WNHNN, CDR2 SYGVQD (reference sequence). Unmatched junction bases numbered 7, after V lost 3 bases and J lost 9 bases. CDR3 sequence: CASSDTGGPSEQFF. CDR3 DNA: TGCGCCAGCAGTGATACGGGAGGGCCTAGTGAGCAGTTCTTC.

The chain carries TRBV7-2 and TRBJ2-7, with TRBD2 matching 9 bases. V lost 5 bases, J lost 5 bases, and 7 bases stayed unmatched. This CDR3 contains 14 residues. Germline V gene sequence: CDR1 SGHTA, CDR2 FQGNSA. CDR3 protein: CASSMGLAYDEQYV. CDR3 DNA sequence: TGTGCCAGCAGCATGGGACTAGCTTATGACGAGCAGTACGTC.